This record covers a single T cell receptor beta chain. Its target is unknown. The record originates from a study of T cell responses to AZD1222 COVID-19 vaccine. General study results and limits: As reported, nearly half of all spike-specific TCRs target variant regions that are unmutated. Clonal diversity was possibly underestimated, and the donors were mostly white British, with more females. Dominant CD4 TCR responses targeted spike regions 160-218 and 743-854.

The data were produced by immunoSEQ multiplex PCR, yet TCRdb's version contains in-frame clones alone and is incomplete. Of 100,000 to 120,000 clones in the sample, around 90% were seen once. This CDR3 comprises 14 residues. The ends lost 5 bases at V and 4 bases at J; junction bases unmatched: 2. Germline V CDR1 and CDR2: LNHDA, SQIVND (reference sequence). It was second doses at about 4 or about 12 weeks that were pooled. This chain joins TRBV19 and TRBJ1-4, with 9 bases fitting TRBD1. The sequence was obtained from an adult who received the AZD1222 COVID-19 vaccine. The source material was peripheral blood, sampled 28 days after the second AZD1222 dose. CDR3 sequence: CASSSDRGNEKLFF. CDR3 nucleotide sequence: TGTGCCAGTAGTTCGGACAGGGGTAATGAAAAACTGTTTTTT.